The rows below give T cell receptor beta chains drawn from one sample of a study of T cell responses to AZD1222 COVID-19 vaccine. The data were produced by immunoSEQ multiplex PCR, yet TCRdb's version contains in-frame clones alone and is incomplete. The data hold roughly 110,000 clones, with roughly 80% observed a single time. This specimen consisted of peripheral blood, obtained on day 0 of AZD1222 vaccination. These receptor sequences come from an adult in good health. The CDR3 runs from the conserved cysteine through the conserved F or W. The order of the fields is D gene, J gene, V gene, clone size, CDR3 protein, CDR3 DNA. D genes are given only for firm matches. Rows may omit the clone size; those that give it use once, few, many or a size class.

d_call: TRBD1; j_call: TRBJ1-5; v_call: TRBV18; clone_size: -; cdr3_aa: CASSPGTGANQPQHF; cdr3_nt: TGTGCCAGCTCACCAGGGACAGGAGCAAATCAGCCCCAGCATTTT
d_call: TRBD2; j_call: TRBJ2-1; v_call: TRBV13; clone_size: -; cdr3_aa: CASSLGLAGGPYNEQFF; cdr3_nt: TGTGCCAGCTCCCTTGGACTAGCGGGGGGGCCCTACAATGAGCAGTTCTTC
d_call: -; j_call: TRBJ1-5; v_call: TRBV12-3/TRBV12-4; clone_size: -; cdr3_aa: CASSSGQQPQHF; cdr3_nt: TGTGCCAGCAGTTCCGGACAGCAGCCCCAGCATTTT
d_call: -; j_call: TRBJ2-1; v_call: TRBV28; clone_size: -; cdr3_aa: CASSLAEQAMSEQFF; cdr3_nt: TGTGCCAGCAGTTTAGCGGAACAGGCGATGAGTGAGCAGTTCTTC
d_call: TRBD2; j_call: TRBJ2-3; v_call: TRBV7-8; clone_size: -; cdr3_aa: CASSAPGLAGFTDTQYF; cdr3_nt: TGTGCCAGCAGCGCCCCGGGACTAGCGGGGTTCACAGATACGCAGTATTTT
d_call: TRBD1; j_call: TRBJ1-2; v_call: TRBV5-1; clone_size: -; cdr3_aa: CASSGTGGAGYGYTF; cdr3_nt: TGCGCCAGCAGCGGGACAGGGGGCGCGGGCTATGGCTACACCTTC
d_call: -; j_call: TRBJ1-5; v_call: TRBV2; clone_size: -; cdr3_aa: CASSDVASNQPQHF; cdr3_nt: TGTGCCAGCAGTGACGTGGCTAGCAATCAGCCCCAGCATTTT
d_call: TRBD2; j_call: TRBJ2-1; v_call: TRBV7-2; clone_size: -; cdr3_aa: CASSSLAGGEQFF; cdr3_nt: TGTGCCAGCAGTTCACTAGCGGGAGGTGAGCAGTTCTTC
d_call: -; j_call: TRBJ1-1; v_call: TRBV30; clone_size: once; cdr3_aa: CAWSPPAGTEAFF; cdr3_nt: TGTGCCTGGAGTCCCCCCGCGGGGACTGAAGCTTTCTTT
d_call: -; j_call: TRBJ1-2; v_call: TRBV28; clone_size: -; cdr3_aa: CASRRTGGGYTF; cdr3_nt: TGTGCCAGCAGAAGGACGGGGGGTGGCTACACCTTC
d_call: -; j_call: TRBJ2-5; v_call: TRBV4-2; clone_size: -; cdr3_aa: CASSQDDLMGTQYF; cdr3_nt: TGTGCCAGCAGCCAAGATGATTTAATGGGGACCCAGTACTTC
d_call: TRBD1; j_call: TRBJ1-5; v_call: TRBV19; clone_size: -; cdr3_aa: CASSIFTGVGQPQHF; cdr3_nt: TGTGCCAGTAGTATATTTACAGGGGTAGGTCAGCCCCAGCATTTT
d_call: -; j_call: TRBJ2-3; v_call: TRBV2; clone_size: -; cdr3_aa: CASRGPGKSADTQYF; cdr3_nt: TGTGCCAGCAGGGGGCCAGGGAAGTCGGCAGATACGCAGTATTTT
d_call: TRBD1; j_call: TRBJ1-5; v_call: TRBV6-5; clone_size: -; cdr3_aa: CASIYGQGVDQPQHF; cdr3_nt: TGTGCCAGCATCTACGGACAGGGTGTGGATCAGCCCCAGCATTTT